This T cell receptor (beta chain) was observed in a study of CD8+CD57+ T cells in acquired aplastic anemia. Regarding the study as a whole: Shared by patients and controls, approximately 29 CD8+ CDR3s were abundant in patients.

This clonotype was seen at least ten times. What it binds is unknown. Only patients with CD8+CD57+ cell expansion on flow cytometry were chosen for sequencing. CDR3 and TCR beta VDJ profiling relied on a genomic DNA template. TCRdb re-called the reads through MiXCR, storing one row per CDR3 protein. The table includes about 470,000 distinct CDR3 sequences, around 33% detected once. The source of this sequence is a human donor with aplastic anemia. Sequenced material: sorted CD4+, CD8+, or CD8+CD57+ T cells (not recorded which) from PBMCs.

The CDR3 sequence is CASRTSGHEQFF. The CDR3 DNA follows: TGCGCCAGTCGGACTAGCGGGCATGAGCAGTTCTTC. The V call is TRBV10-2, the J call TRBJ2-1; TRBD2 matches at 11 bases. The CDR3 consists of 12 residues. The germline V gene has CDR1 WSHSY and CDR2 SAAADI. The J segment lost 8 bases and the V segment lost 9 bases, leaving 3 bases of the junction unmatched.